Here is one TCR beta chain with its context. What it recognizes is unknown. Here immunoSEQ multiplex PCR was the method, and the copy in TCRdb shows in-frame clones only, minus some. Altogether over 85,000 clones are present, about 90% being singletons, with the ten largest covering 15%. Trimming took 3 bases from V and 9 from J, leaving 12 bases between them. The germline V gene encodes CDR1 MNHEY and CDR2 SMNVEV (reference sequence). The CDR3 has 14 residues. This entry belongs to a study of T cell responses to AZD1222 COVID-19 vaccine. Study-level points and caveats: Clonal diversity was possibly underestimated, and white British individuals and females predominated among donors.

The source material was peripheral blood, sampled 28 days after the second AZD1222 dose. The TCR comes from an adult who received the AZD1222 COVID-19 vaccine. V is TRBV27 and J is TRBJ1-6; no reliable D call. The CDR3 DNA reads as TGTGCCAGCAGTTTGGGCAGCCCCTTTTCACCCCTCCACTTT. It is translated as CASSLGSPFSPLHF.